This is a list of T cell receptor beta chains from one sample in a study of cytomegalovirus exposure and HLA in healthy donors. Here immunoSEQ multiplex PCR was the method, and the copy in TCRdb shows in-frame clones only, minus some. The data show some 200,000 clones, approximately 90% seen once. Sequencing used PBMCs. The receptors were sampled from a woman aged 18-29 years in good health and CMV-seronegative. CDR3s include the opening cysteine and the closing phenylalanine or tryptophan. The D gene is left open where the match is weak. Expanded clones are given a class, and other clones once, few, many or no size at all.

TRBD1	TRBJ2-7	-	TRBV7-2	CASTIWPGTGSYEQYF	TGTGCCAGCACCATATGGCCGGGGACAGGCTCCTACGAGCAGTACTTC
TRBD1	TRBJ1-3	-	TRBV9	CASSVGAWTGGTGNTIYF	TGTGCCAGCAGCGTCGGAGCTTGGACAGGGGGCACTGGAAACACCATATATTTT
-	TRBJ2-4	few	TRBV7-2	CASSINRVMGIQYF	TGTGCCAGCAGCATTAACAGGGTGATGGGCATTCAGTACTTC
TRBD2	TRBJ2-3	-	TRBV7-8	CASSAWAGDTDTQYF	TGTGCCAGCAGCGCCTGGGCGGGGGACACAGATACGCAGTATTTT
TRBD1	TRBJ1-5	-	TRBV29-1	CSVGTGYSNQPQHF	TGCAGCGTGGGGACAGGGTATAGCAATCAGCCCCAGCATTTT
TRBD1	TRBJ2-5	-	TRBV7-6	CASSPLTGAQETQYF	TGTGCCAGCAGCCCGTTGACAGGGGCGCAGGAGACCCAGTACTTC
TRBD1	TRBJ1-4	-	TRBV27	CASSLTGGHEKLFF	TGTGCCAGCAGCCTGACAGGGGGACATGAAAAACTGTTTTTT
TRBD1	TRBJ1-5	-	TRBV4-1	CASSQPGGTQPQHF	TGCGCCAGCAGCCAACCAGGGGGAACTCAGCCCCAGCATTTT
TRBD1	TRBJ1-1	-	TRBV7-9	CASSLAQGAKAEAFF	TGTGCCAGCAGCTTAGCGCAGGGGGCAAAAGCTGAAGCTTTCTTT
-	TRBJ1-2	once	TRBV5-6	CASSPGGIRGYTF	TGTGCCAGCAGCCCGGGAGGAATCCGAGGCTACACCTTC
TRBD2	TRBJ2-1	once	TRBV19	CASRPGDAGAHEQFF	TGTGCCAGTAGGCCGGGCGATGCGGGAGCTCATGAGCAGTTCTTC
-	TRBJ2-7	-	TRBV5-4	CASSLDPGAYEQYF	TGTGCCAGCAGCTTGGACCCGGGGGCCTACGAGCAGTACTTC
-	TRBJ1-5	-	TRBV5-1	CASSLIPGVGSNQPQHF	TGCGCCAGCAGCTTGATTCCGGGGGTCGGTAGCAATCAGCCCCAGCATTTT
TRBD2	TRBJ2-1	-	TRBV5-1	CASSSGSVDEQFF	TGCGCCAGCTCTAGCGGGAGTGTGGATGAGCAGTTCTTC
-	TRBJ1-4	-	TRBV4-3	CASSPNQEKLFF	TGCGCCAGCAGCCCGAACCAGGAAAAACTGTTTTTT
-	TRBJ2-2	-	TRBV6-4	CASSVSPNTGELFF	TGTGCCAGCAGTGTTAGCCCCAACACCGGGGAGCTGTTTTTT
-	TRBJ1-3	-	TRBV5-1	CASSLGHVNSGNTIYF	TGCGCCAGCAGCTTGGGACACGTAAACTCTGGAAACACCATATATTTT
-	TRBJ2-5	-	TRBV7-2	CASSLGLAEQETQYF	TGTGCCAGCAGCTTAGGGCTAGCTGAACAAGAGACCCAGTACTTC
TRBD1	TRBJ1-3	-	TRBV7-9	CASSYTTGAGNTIYF	TGTGCCAGCAGCTACACGACAGGGGCTGGAAACACCATATATTTT
-	TRBJ1-2	-	TRBV9	CASSHTTTGNYGYTF	TGTGCCAGCAGCCACACTACCACAGGGAACTATGGCTACACCTTC
TRBD2	TRBJ2-7	-	TRBV13	CASSILAGGRSSHEQYF	TGTGCCAGCAGCATTCTAGCGGGGGGCCGATCCTCCCACGAGCAGTACTTC
-	TRBJ1-1	-	TRBV30	CAWTGSSNTEAFF	TGTGCCTGGACTGGGAGTTCGAACACTGAAGCTTTCTTT
TRBD1	TRBJ2-5	-	TRBV5-7	CASSLKDREETQYF	TGTGCCAGCAGCCTTAAGGACAGGGAAGAGACCCAGTACTTC
TRBD1	TRBJ1-2	-	TRBV18	CASSPSLGGSGGYTF	TGTGCCAGCTCACCATCCCTAGGGGGCTCGGGAGGCTACACCTTC
-	TRBJ2-7	-	TRBV9	CASSVSSGRGGEQYF	TGTGCCAGCAGCGTATCCTCGGGGAGAGGGGGCGAGCAGTACTTC
TRBD2	TRBJ2-1	once	TRBV11-2	CASSSYEAGPLYNEQFF	TGTGCCAGCAGCTCATACGAAGCGGGACCCCTTTACAATGAGCAGTTCTTC
-	TRBJ2-7	few	TRBV2	CASSRTDYEQYF	TGTGCCAGCAGTAGGACAGACTACGAGCAGTACTTC
-	TRBJ2-2	-	TRBV2	CASLDTNTGELFF	TGTGCCAGCTTAGACACGAACACCGGGGAGCTGTTTTTT
TRBD1	TRBJ2-5	-	TRBV5-1	CASSAGQGWETQYF	TGCGCCAGCAGCGCCGGACAGGGATGGGAGACCCAGTACTTC
TRBD2	TRBJ2-5	-	TRBV7-9	CASSLGLAEGETQYF	TGTGCCAGCAGTTTGGGACTAGCGGAAGGGGAGACCCAGTACTTC
-	TRBJ2-3	-	TRBV9	CASSDRGNTQYF	TGTGCCAGCAGCGATCGGGGAAATACGCAGTATTTT
-	TRBJ1-3	-	TRBV7-9	CASSFGTGNTIYF	TGTGCCAGCAGCTTTGGGACAGGAAACACCATATATTTT
-	TRBJ1-2	-	TRBV19	CASSLSSRGNYGYTF	TGTGCCAGTAGTCTCTCCTCGCGGGGTAACTATGGCTACACCTTC
TRBD2	TRBJ2-3	-	TRBV9	CASSLGTSGSDTQYF	TGTGCCAGCAGCCTCGGGACTAGCGGGTCAGATACGCAGTATTTT
TRBD1	TRBJ1-3	-	TRBV5-1	CASSERDRSSGNTIYF	TGCGCCAGCAGCGAGAGGGACAGAAGCTCTGGAAACACCATATATTTT
-	TRBJ1-3	once	TRBV13	CASSQLLNGRNTIYF	TGTGCCAGCAGCCAACTCCTGAACGGTCGAAACACCATATATTTT
-	TRBJ2-5	-	TRBV2	CASRLLGRIQETQYF	TGTGCCAGCAGACTCTTGGGGCGGATTCAAGAGACCCAGTACTTC
TRBD1	TRBJ2-2	once	TRBV19	CASSLLGGQGDTGELFF	TGTGCCAGTAGCCTCTTGGGAGGACAGGGGGACACCGGGGAGCTGTTTTTT
TRBD2	TRBJ2-3	-	TRBV7-9	CASSFGLAGAGADTQYF	TGTGCCAGCAGCTTCGGACTAGCGGGAGCTGGGGCAGATACGCAGTATTTT
-	TRBJ2-1	-	TRBV7-9	CASSLVGGEGDLGFF	TGTGCCAGCAGCTTAGTAGGGGGCGAGGGGGACTTGGGGTTCTTC
TRBD1	TRBJ1-1	-	TRBV6-5	CASSYLGGHITEAFF	TGTGCCAGCAGTTACTTAGGGGGCCACATCACTGAAGCTTTCTTT
TRBD2	TRBJ2-3	-	TRBV4-1	CASSRAGVQGTDTQYF	TGCGCCAGCAGCCGTGCGGGGGTTCAGGGCACAGATACGCAGTATTTT
TRBD1	TRBJ1-2	once	TRBV29-1	CSVQRTGGDYGYTF	TGCAGCGTTCAGAGGACAGGGGGCGACTATGGCTACACCTTC
TRBD2	TRBJ2-7	-	TRBV7-2	CASSRTSGPLYEQYF	TGTGCCAGCAGCCGGACTAGCGGACCTCTCTACGAGCAGTACTTC
-	TRBJ1-2	-	TRBV27	CASSGLGANYGYTF	TGTGCCAGCAGTGGCCTAGGGGCGAACTATGGCTACACCTTC
TRBD2	TRBJ2-7	-	TRBV10-1	CASSEYGAGTSAVPEQYF	TGCGCCAGCAGTGAGTATGGGGCCGGGACTAGCGCCGTCCCCGAGCAGTACTTC
TRBD2	TRBJ2-7	-	TRBV5-1	CASRRLTVAGFSYEQYF	TGCGCCAGCAGACGTTTAACGGTAGCGGGGTTCTCCTACGAGCAGTACTTC
TRBD1	TRBJ1-2	-	TRBV9	CASSVGQGAGGYTF	TGTGCCAGCAGCGTTGGACAGGGGGCAGGTGGCTACACCTTC
-	TRBJ1-4	-	TRBV27	CASSLVGANEKLFF	TGTGCCAGCAGTTTAGTAGGGGCGAATGAAAAACTGTTTTTT
-	TRBJ2-6	-	TRBV27	CASSLSAAGLRSGANVLTF	TGTGCCAGCAGTTTAAGCGCTGCAGGGCTACGCTCTGGGGCCAACGTCCTGACTTTC
-	TRBJ2-6	few	TRBV4-1	CASSPRGGGGANVLTF	TGCGCCAGCAGCCCAAGGGGCGGCGGTGGGGCCAACGTCCTGACTTTC
-	TRBJ1-2	few	TRBV19	CASRGGARSYGYTF	TGTGCCAGTAGGGGGGGGGCGCGGAGCTATGGCTACACCTTC
TRBD2	TRBJ2-7	-	TRBV7-2	CASSLVAGGWYEQYF	TGTGCCAGCAGCTTAGTGGCCGGGGGGTGGTACGAGCAGTACTTC
TRBD1	TRBJ1-3	once	TRBV9	CASSADRVGNTIYF	TGTGCCAGCAGCGCGGACAGGGTCGGAAACACCATATATTTT
-	TRBJ2-2	-	TRBV7-2	CASSSIQGPGELFF	TGTGCCAGCAGCTCAATACAGGGTCCCGGGGAGCTGTTTTTT
-	TRBJ2-2	-	TRBV11-2	CASRKEGRTNTGGLFF	TGTGCCAGCAGGAAGGAGGGACGGACGAACACCGGGGGGCTGTTTTTT
-	TRBJ2-7	-	TRBV2	CAGDTGQKSYEQYF	TGTGCCGGGGATACGGGACAAAAGAGCTACGAGCAGTACTTC
TRBD2	TRBJ2-3	-	TRBV7-9	CASSLTGLAGKDTQYF	TGTGCCAGCAGCCTCACGGGACTAGCGGGGAAAGATACGCAGTATTTT